This T cell receptor beta chain was retrieved from a study of CD8+ T cells in alopecia areata. The CDR3 totals 16 residues. The trim removed 2 bases at V and 2 bases at J, leaving 6 bases unmatched. In germline, CDR1 is SGHRS, CDR2 YFSETQ. Indicated treatment: oral pan-JAK inhibitor, 5-10 mg twice daily. Reverse transcription of extracted RNA yielded cDNA, which provided the sequencing template. Method: immunoSEQ multiplex PCR; TCRdb's copy keeps in-frame clones and lacks some. This sample yields about 190,000 clones, of which about three fifths are seen a single time; approximately 0.97% belongs to the top ten. This clone came up once.

Sequencing was performed on CD4+ T cells sorted from blood, taken at week 24, from a patient treated with tofacitinib. J is TRBJ2-1 and V is TRBV5-1; TRBD1 agrees at 8 bases. This TCR came from a human donor with alopecia areata. The CDR3 region is CASSLTGTGTYNEQFF. In DNA, the CDR3 is TGCGCCAGCAGCTTAACCGGGACAGGTACCTACAATGAGCAGTTCTTC. The whole variable domain, filled in from reference TRBV5-1 and TRBJ2-1, reads KAGVTQTPRYLIKTRGQQVTLSCSPISGHRSVSWYQQTPGQGLQFLFEYFSETQRNKGNFPGRFSGRQFSNSRSEMNVSTLELGDSALYLCASSLTGTGTYNEQFFGPGTRLTVL.